This is a list of T cell receptor beta chains from one sample in a study of early T cells in non-severe SARS-CoV-2 infection. Each CDR3 protein gets one entry after TCRdb re-called the 5' RACE reads with MiXCR. The sample has tens of thousands of distinct CDR3 sequences, 3.9% seen once. Sequences were obtained from whole blood. Every receptor here comes from an adult who was a healthcare worker with PCR-confirmed SARS-CoV-2 infection or an uninfected control (not recorded which). CDR3s include the opening cysteine and the closing phenylalanine or tryptophan. D genes are given only for firm matches. Rows may omit the clone size; those that give it use once, few, many or a size class.

D gene | J gene | clone size | V gene | CDR3 DNA | CDR3 protein
NA | TRBJ2-3 | many | TRBV11-2 | TGTGCCAGCAGCTTAGGCGCAACCACAGATACGCAGTATTTT | CASSLGATTDTQYF
TRBD2 | TRBJ2-1 | many | TRBV20-1 | TGCAGTGCTCAGGGTGGGACTAGCGGGAATAATGAGCAGTTCTTC | CSAQGGTSGNNEQFF
NA | TRBJ2-3 | NA | TRBV9 | TGTGCCAGCAGCGTAGCGGGGGAAATTTTTGAAGGAACAGATACGCAGTATTTT | CASSVAGEIFEGTDTQYF
NA | TRBJ2-5 | many | TRBV11-2 | TGTGCCAGCAGCTTACGGCGGACCCAAGAGACCCAGTACTTC | CASSLRRTQETQYF
NA | TRBJ2-1 | many | TRBV15 | TGTGCCACCAGCAGTGGCGGGGTGGGATCCTACAATGAGCAGTTCTTC | CATSSGGVGSYNEQFF
TRBD2 | TRBJ2-1 | many | TRBV2 | TGTGCCAGCGGCCCGTTTAGCGGGTCTTTCTACAATGAGCAGTTCTTC | CASGPFSGSFYNEQFF
TRBD2 | TRBJ2-7 | many | TRBV29-1 | TGCAGCGTGGGGGGACTAGCCTTGTACGAGCAGTACTTC | CSVGGLALYEQYF
NA | TRBJ1-1 | many | TRBV3-1 | TGTGCCAGCAGCCAAGCTTGGGGAGCGACCACTGAAGCTTTCTTT | CASSQAWGATTEAFF
NA | TRBJ1-1 | many | TRBV29-1 | TGCAGCGTTATCTCGGGGCTGAATGAAGCTTTCTTT | CSVISGLNEAFF
NA | TRBJ2-1 | many | TRBV7-8 | TGTGCCAGCAGCCCGTCTAGCGTTCGGTCCTACAATGAGCAGTTCTTC | CASSPSSVRSYNEQFF